The rows below give T cell receptor beta chains drawn from one sample of a study of blood T cells in healthy people across ages. MiXCR, applied by TCRdb to the 5' RACE reads, yields one record per CDR3 protein. The data show roughly 1,500,000 distinct CDR3 sequences, with approximately 32% seen just once and around 11% held by the top ten. The sample was blood. These receptors were collected from a woman in her twenties or thirties in good health. CDR3s include the opening cysteine and the closing phenylalanine or tryptophan. A D gene is named only where the DNA matches it firmly. For some rows the clone size is stated as once, few or many, or as a class when expanded; others skip it.

>TRBV7-2|.|.|TRBJ2-5
TGTGCCAGCAGCTGGGGGCCCTACGGGCAGTACTTC
CASSWGPYGQYF
>TRBV20-1|.|TRBD1|TRBJ2-2
TGCAGTGTCCCGCCCCAGGGGGCTGGCACCGGGGAGCTGTTTTTT
CSVPPQGAGTGELFF
>TRBV5-1|many|TRBD1|TRBJ1-2
TGCGCCAGCAGCTTACAAACAGGGGGAGGGCTCTATGGCTACACCTTC
CASSLQTGGGLYGYTF
>TRBV14|.|TRBD2|TRBJ2-7
TGTGCCAGCAGCCAATGGACTAGCGGGAACTACGAGCAGTACTTC
CASSQWTSGNYEQYF
>TRBV9|few|.|TRBJ1-2
TGTGCCAGCAGCGTAGGGGACGGGAACTATGGCTACACCTTC
CASSVGDGNYGYTF
>TRBV27|.|TRBD1|TRBJ1-1
TGTGCCAGCAGTTTGAAACGGACAGGCGGTATGAACACTGAAGCTTTCTTT
CASSLKRTGGMNTEAFF
>TRBV5-1|.|TRBD1|TRBJ1-4
TGCGCCAGCAGCTTGGTTACAGGGGCGCGGGAAAAACTGTTTTTT
CASSLVTGAREKLFF
>TRBV7-2|.|TRBD1|TRBJ2-7
TGTGCCAGCAGCTTAGTAGGGGGCAGGGTTTCGTACGAGCAGTACTTC
CASSLVGGRVSYEQYF
>TRBV12-3/TRBV12-4|many|.|TRBJ1-2
TGTGCCAGCAGTGGTCTCGAGCAGACAGCCTACTATGGCTACACCTTC
CASSGLEQTAYYGYTF
>TRBV7-3|.|TRBD1|TRBJ2-1
TGTGCCAGCAGCTTTGGGACAGGGGGCGCGAATGAGCAGTTCTTC
CASSFGTGGANEQFF
>TRBV27|.|TRBD2|TRBJ2-5
TGTGCCAGCAGTTTATCCCTTTCGACTAGCGGAGAGACCCAGTACTTC
CASSLSLSTSGETQYF
>TRBV2|few|.|TRBJ2-4
TGTGCCAGCAGTGAAGCGGGTTCAGCCAAAAACATTCAGTACTTC
CASSEAGSAKNIQYF
>TRBV7-9|.|TRBD1|TRBJ1-2
TGTGCCAGCAGCCAAGGGACAGGGGTAGTCTATGGCTACACCTTC
CASSQGTGVVYGYTF
>TRBV5-1|.|.|TRBJ2-5
TGCGCCAGCACCTCCGGGGGACCGTGGGAGACCCAGTACTTC
CASTSGGPWETQYF
>TRBV12-3/TRBV12-4|few|.|TRBJ2-5
TGTGCCAGCAGTTTAAATGGGGGGATGCGGGAGACCCAGTACTTC
CASSLNGGMRETQYF
>TRBV5-6|.|TRBD2|TRBJ2-7
TGTGCCAGCAGCTTGGCGGTAGCGGGGACCTTCTACGAGCAGTACTTC
CASSLAVAGTFYEQYF
>TRBV11-2|few|.|TRBJ2-7
TGTGCCAGCAGCTTAAGGGCCGGCTACGAGCAGTACTTC
CASSLRAGYEQYF
>TRBV27|many|TRBD1|TRBJ1-1
TGTGCCAGCAGTTCGACAGGGCACACTGAAGCTTTCTTT
CASSSTGHTEAFF
>TRBV10-2|few|TRBD2|TRBJ2-1
TGCGCCAGCAGTGACGGACTAGCGAGATCCAATGAGCAGTTCTTC
CASSDGLARSNEQFF
>TRBV7-3|few|.|TRBJ2-3
TGTGCCAGCAGCTTAGTTCCTTCAGATACGCAGTATTTT
CASSLVPSDTQYF
>TRBV4-1|many|.|TRBJ2-3
TGCGCCAGCAGCCCCTATCACGTCGGGACTCCTTCCACAGATACGCAGTATTTT
CASSPYHVGTPSTDTQYF
>TRBV12-3/TRBV12-4|few|.|TRBJ2-3
TGTGCCAGCAATTCGTTCGGGTCCACAACTACTAGCACAGATACGCAGTATTTT
CASNSFGSTTTSTDTQYF
>TRBV10-3|many|.|TRBJ2-7
TGTGCCATCAGTGACTCCCTACTAGGGACCTACGAGCAGTACTTC
CAISDSLLGTYEQYF
>TRBV6-6|many|.|TRBJ2-7
TGTGCCAGCAGTTACCGGGACCTCTACGAGCAGTACTTC
CASSYRDLYEQYF
>TRBV6-2/TRBV6-3|few|.|TRBJ1-2
TGTGCCAGCAGTTACGAGGCAGACTATGGCTACACCTTC
CASSYEADYGYTF
>TRBV9|.|TRBD2|TRBJ2-1
TGTGCCAGCAGCACCCGACTAGCGGTGAGCTCCTACAATGAGCAGTTCTTC
CASSTRLAVSSYNEQFF
>TRBV20-1|few|TRBD2|TRBJ2-1
TGCAGTGCTAGAGACAGCGGGAGAGACAATGAGCAGTTCTTC
CSARDSGRDNEQFF
>TRBV12-3/TRBV12-4|many|TRBD2|TRBJ2-5
TGTGCCAGCAGTGCTATAGCGGGGGGTTCGGGCGAGACCCAGTACTTC
CASSAIAGGSGETQYF
>TRBV4-2|many|.|TRBJ2-7
TGTGCCAGCAGCCAAGAATGGACAGACCACTACGAGCAGTACTTC
CASSQEWTDHYEQYF
>TRBV5-6|.|TRBD1|TRBJ2-5
TGTGCCAGCAGCATCGGACAGGGGGCTCGGAAGACCCAGTACTTC
CASSIGQGARKTQYF
>TRBV5-1|many|.|TRBJ2-5
TGCGCCAGCAGCCCCGGGACACCCGGGGTAGGAGAGACCCAGTACTTC
CASSPGTPGVGETQYF